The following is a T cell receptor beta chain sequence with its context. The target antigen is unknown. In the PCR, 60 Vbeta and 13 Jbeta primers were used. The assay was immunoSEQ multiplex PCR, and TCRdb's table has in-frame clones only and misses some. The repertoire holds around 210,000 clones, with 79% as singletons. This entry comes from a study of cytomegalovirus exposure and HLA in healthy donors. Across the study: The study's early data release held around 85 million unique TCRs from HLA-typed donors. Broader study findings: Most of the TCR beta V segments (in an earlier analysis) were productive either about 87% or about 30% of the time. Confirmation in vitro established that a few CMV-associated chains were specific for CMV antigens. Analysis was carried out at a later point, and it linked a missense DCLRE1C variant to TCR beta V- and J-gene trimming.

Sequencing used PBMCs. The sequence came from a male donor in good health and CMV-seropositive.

CDR3 sequence: CASSIGQTSTDTQYF. The DNA for the CDR3 is TGTGCCAGTAGTATAGGTCAGACTAGCACAGATACGCAGTATTTT. The chain joins TRBV19 to TRBJ2-3, with no clear D. The V end lost 1 base, the J end lost 0 bases, and 8 bases lay between the germline ends. The CDR3 has 15 residues. CDR1 and CDR2 from the germline V gene are LNHDA and SQIVND (reference sequence).